Listed below are T cell receptor beta chains from one sample, sequenced in a study of T cell responses to AZD1222 COVID-19 vaccine. The data were produced by immunoSEQ multiplex PCR, yet TCRdb's version contains in-frame clones alone and is incomplete. The table records 77,000 or so clones, 88% of them present only once. The input for sequencing was peripheral blood, taken on day 0 of AZD1222 vaccination. The receptors originated from an adult in good health. Both conserved end residues are part of each CDR3.

TRBJ2-7,16,TRBV7-9,CASSESPDRGGHEQYF
TRBJ2-5,15,TRBV28,CASRVSGLEQETQYF
TRBJ2-1,16,TRBV4-2,CASSQEDSKTYNEQFF
TRBJ2-5,15,TRBV3-1/TRBV3-2,CASSQENRRRETQYF
TRBJ2-3,12,TRBV6-5,CASWGLPDTQYF
TRBJ2-7,12,TRBV5-1,CASSLRDYEQYF
TRBJ2-7,14,TRBV9,CASSVGAGHYEQYF
TRBJ2-3,17,TRBV7-8,CASSLAVSGGAGDTQYF
TRBJ2-7,19,TRBV19,CASSTGTGFSRALFYEQYF
TRBJ1-6,16,TRBV5-6,CASSLSRGGYNSPLHF
TRBJ1-4,16,TRBV5-1,CASSFTAQGIGEKLFF
TRBJ2-1,13,TRBV19,CASRDRGANEQFF
TRBJ1-1,13,TRBV19,CASSTRGGPEAFF
TRBJ1-2,13,TRBV10-3,CAISGTVNYGYTF
TRBJ2-1,15,TRBV24-1,CATSEGEFPYNEQFF
TRBJ1-3,13,TRBV5-4,CASSAASGNTIYF
TRBJ2-1,14,TRBV5-6,CASSSGLVEGEQFF
TRBJ1-1,11,TRBV27,CASSLGTETFF
TRBJ2-1,14,TRBV4-1,CASSQVAVLNEQFF
TRBJ2-2,16,TRBV7-3,CASSPPGALTTGELFF
TRBJ2-7,15,TRBV19,CASSISRQIAYEQYF
TRBJ2-1,14,TRBV25-1,CASSVHGGHNEQFF
TRBJ2-7,12,TRBV29-1,CSVEDARDEQYF
TRBJ1-5,15,TRBV4-1,CASSQDGTANQPQHF
TRBJ1-2,14,TRBV6-5,CASSTGTVNYGYTF
TRBJ2-1,15,TRBV6-1,CASSDLAGVSNEQFF
TRBJ1-1,12,TRBV29-1,CSVGTGNTEAFF
TRBJ2-7,15,TRBV7-8,CASSPIGQSSYEQYF
TRBJ2-2,15,TRBV28,CASRDATGFTGELFF
TRBJ2-7,15,TRBV6-1,CASSEWGQGPYEQYF
TRBJ2-2,13,TRBV9,CASSVATGRELFF